The 9 T cell receptor beta chains below all came from one sample that was sequenced in a study of CD8 T cells in Susac syndrome. The RNA, about 0.5 to 1 ug, was put through reverse transcription using random hexamers. From the immunoSEQ multiplex PCR reads, TCRdb called clonotypes with MiXCR, one entry per CDR3 protein. The sample carries some 180,000 distinct CDR3 sequences, about 94% recorded once. The sample was CD4+ T cells from PBMCs. These receptors were obtained from a human donor in good health.

The chain uses TRBV7-2 and TRBJ1-2, with 7 bases identical to TRBD1. Germline lookup yields CDR1 SGHTA and CDR2 FQGNSA. CDR3 size: 13 residues. Trimming removed 7 bases from V and 4 bases from J; junction bases left unmatched: 6. CDR3 bases: TGTGCCAGCACCCAGGGACAGATCTATGGCTACACCTTC. Residues: CASTQGQIYGYTF.

The gene calls are TRBV3-1 and TRBJ2-1, with 7 bases that match TRBD1. The V segment lost 4 bases and the J segment 3 bases; nucleotides outside the gene matches: 6. CDR1 LGHDT and CDR2 YNNKEL come from the germline V gene (reference sequence). There are 15 residues in the CDR3. The CDR3 spells CASSPRQGLYNEQFF. The CDR3 nucleotides read TGTGCCAGCAGCCCGCGACAGGGCCTCTACAATGAGCAGTTCTTC.

The J gene is TRBJ1-2, the V gene TRBV6-6, with D unclear. The germline V gene has CDR1 MNHNY and CDR2 SVGAGI (reference sequence). CDR3 length equals 14 residues. The V end was cut by 2 bases, the J end by 3 bases, with 10 bases between. CDR3 DNA sequence: TGTGCCAGCAGTTACGACGGAGGGCACTATGGCTACACCTTC. As protein: CASSYDGGHYGYTF.

The V and J genes are TRBV19 and TRBJ1-2; 8 nucleotides match TRBD1. Germline V gives CDR1 LNHDA, CDR2 SQIVND (reference sequence). CDR3 length equals 16 residues. Germline trimming cut 5 bases from V and 3 bases from J; bases unmatched to any gene: 11. This CDR3 reads CASSAGTGYTDYGYTF. The CDR3 DNA sequence: TGTGCCAGTAGTGCCGGGACAGGCTATACGGACTATGGCTACACCTTC. Filled out from reference TRBV19 and TRBJ1-2, the complete variable domain reads DGGITQSPKYLFRKEGQNVTLSCEQNLNHDAMYWYRQDPGQGLRLIYYSQIVNDFQKGDIAEGYSVSREKKESFPLTVTSAQKNPTAFYLCASSAGTGYTDYGYTFGSGTRLTVV.

The chain uses TRBV3-1 and TRBJ2-3, with D possibly being TRBD1 or TRBD2 (5 bases each). The germline CDR1 and CDR2 sequences are LGHDT and YNNKEL (reference sequence). There are 15 residues in the CDR3. V was cut by 4 bases and J by 7 bases, with 18 bases left in between. The CDR3 sequence is CASSRPGPGKNTQYF. The CDR3 region has the DNA TGTGCCAGCAGCCGCCCGGGACCCGGGAAAAATACGCAGTATTTT.

The chain uses TRBV15 and TRBJ1-2, with D tentatively TRBD1 (6 bases). Trimming took 0 bases from V and 4 from J, leaving 12 bases between them. The CDR3 has 15 amino acids. The V gene's germline CDR1 is LNHNV and CDR2 YYDKDF (reference sequence). The CDR3 region is CATSRDSGQPYGYTF. The CDR3 DNA is TGTGCCACCAGCAGAGACTCTGGACAGCCCTATGGCTACACCTTC.

The chain joins TRBV6-6 to TRBJ1-6, with D possibly matching TRBD1 (5 bases). Germline-derived CDR1 and CDR2 are MNHNY and SVGAGI (reference sequence). The CDR3 sequence is 14 residues long. The germline V and J ends were trimmed by 6 bases and 6 bases, with 12 bases remaining between them. CDR3 region: CASSPGVFNSPLHF. The CDR3 nucleotides are TGTGCCAGCAGCCCGGGGGTTTTTAATTCACCCCTCCACTTT.

The chain is built from TRBV20-1 and TRBJ2-5; 10 nucleotides match TRBD2. CDR1 DFQATT and CDR2 SNEGSKA come from the germline V gene (reference sequence). V shed 4 bases and J 0 bases; nucleotides not matched to a gene: 8. The CDR3 runs to 16 residues. The CDR3 coding sequence is TGCAGTGCTACCCCAACAGCGGGGGGGAACCAAGAGACCCAGTACTTC. Its translation is CSATPTAGGNQETQYF.

This clonotype was seen a handful of times. The chain employs TRBV7-2 and TRBJ1-5; 9 bases agree with TRBD1. Trimming took 8 bases from V and 2 from J; bases not matched to a gene: 16. Germline V gene lookup returns CDR1 SGHTA and CDR2 FQGNSA. This CDR3 comprises 18 residues. The CDR3 region is CASASRITGGAGNQPQHF. CDR3 nucleotides: TGTGCCAGCGCGAGCCGCATTACAGGGGGCGCTGGCAATCAGCCCCAGCATTTT.